This T cell receptor beta chain was sequenced in a study of cytomegalovirus exposure and HLA in healthy donors. Deletions cut 0 bases from V and 2 bases from J, with 8 bases between. CDR3 length equals 14 residues. The germline gives CDR1 SGDLS, CDR2 YYNGEE. 13 Jbeta primers and 60 Vbeta primers were used for the PCR. Original analysis: Counted up in a later analysis, unique TCR beta chains came to about 80 million, with around 12 million shared. TCRdb keeps only in-frame clones here, not all; method: immunoSEQ multiplex PCR. V and J calls and clone size are those listed in that table; D and trimming were worked out from the DNA. The table includes about 140,000 clones, approximately 80% detected once. Whole-study results and caveats: In all likelihood, a cluster of highly shared sequence variants was a sequencing artifact. Reports credit the classifier with highly specific, highly sensitive diagnosis of cytomegalovirus status. Most TCR beta V segments were productive about 90% or about 30% of the time in an earlier analysis.

As concerns this clone: Antigen unknown.

The gene calls are TRBV9 and TRBJ2-5; D might be TRBD2 (6 bases). This clonotype was obtained from a woman under 30 in good health and CMV-seropositive. Source material: PBMCs. For the CDR3, the DNA is TGTGCCAGCAGCGTAGTCGGGGGACAAGAGACCCAGTACTTC. This translates into CASSVVGGQETQYF.